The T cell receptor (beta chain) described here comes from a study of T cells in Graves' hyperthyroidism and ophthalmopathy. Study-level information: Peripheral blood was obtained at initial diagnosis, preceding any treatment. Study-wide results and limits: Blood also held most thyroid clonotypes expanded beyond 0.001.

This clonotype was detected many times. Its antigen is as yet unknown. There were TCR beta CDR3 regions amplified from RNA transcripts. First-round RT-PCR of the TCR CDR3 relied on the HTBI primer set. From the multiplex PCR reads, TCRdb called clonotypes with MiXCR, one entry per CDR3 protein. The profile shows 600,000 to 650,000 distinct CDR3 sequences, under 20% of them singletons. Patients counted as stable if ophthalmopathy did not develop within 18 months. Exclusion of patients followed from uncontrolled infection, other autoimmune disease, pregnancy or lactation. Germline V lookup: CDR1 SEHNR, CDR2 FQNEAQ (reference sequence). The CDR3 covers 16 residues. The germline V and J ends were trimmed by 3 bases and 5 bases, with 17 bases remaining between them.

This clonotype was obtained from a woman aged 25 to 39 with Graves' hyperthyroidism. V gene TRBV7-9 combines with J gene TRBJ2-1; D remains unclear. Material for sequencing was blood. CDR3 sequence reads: CASSFRVASPDNEQFF. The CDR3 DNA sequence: TGTGCCAGCAGCTTTAGGGTGGCTAGTCCAGACAATGAGCAGTTCTTC.